This TCR beta chain comes out of a study of beta chain features in type 1 diabetes. Each of the sorted populations had a purity greater than 98%. With 4 bases removed from V and 0 bases from J, the gap between germline ends came to 9 bases. CDR3 length equals 14 residues. Per germline, CDR1 SGHRS and CDR2 YFSETQ. Every isolated RNA sample was fully reverse transcribed, so sequencing captured expressed TCRB transcripts. Clones were read by immunoSEQ multiplex PCR, and TCRdb kept only the in-frame ones, dropping some. The table shows about 370,000 clones, with around 16% occurring only once. Overall study findings and caveats: Possibly, sequencing cDNA over-represented cells that had high TCR expression levels. TCRB repertoires of naive, central memory and Treg cells appeared more similar among patients than among healthy donors.

This clone was picked up a small number of times. Its specificity is not known. This CDR3 is also generated by other DNA sequences in the sample. The sequence was obtained from a woman aged 18-29 years in good health. The specimen was naive CD4+ T cells from blood. The V call is TRBV5-1, the J call TRBJ2-3, with TRBD1 as a possible D gene (6 bases). In DNA, the CDR3 is TGCGCCAGCAGCCCGGGACAAAGCACAGATACGCAGTATTTT. As protein: CASSPGQSTDTQYF.